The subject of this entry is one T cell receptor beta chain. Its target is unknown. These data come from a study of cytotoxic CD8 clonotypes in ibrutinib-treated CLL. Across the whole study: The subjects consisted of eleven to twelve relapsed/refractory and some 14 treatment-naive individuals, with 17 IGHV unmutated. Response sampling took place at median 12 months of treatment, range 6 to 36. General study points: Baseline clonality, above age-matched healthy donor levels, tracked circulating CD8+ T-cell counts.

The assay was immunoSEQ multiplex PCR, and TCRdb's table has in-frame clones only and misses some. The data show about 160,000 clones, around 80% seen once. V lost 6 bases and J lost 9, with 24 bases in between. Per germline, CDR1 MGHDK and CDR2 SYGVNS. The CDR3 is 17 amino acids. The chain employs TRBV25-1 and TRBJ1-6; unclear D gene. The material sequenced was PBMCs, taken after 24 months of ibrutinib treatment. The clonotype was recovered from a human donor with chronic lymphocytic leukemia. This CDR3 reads CASSPSRVAGRSSPLHF. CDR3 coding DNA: TGTGCCAGCAGCCCCTCAAGGGTGGCAGGCCGGAGTTCACCCCTCCACTTT.